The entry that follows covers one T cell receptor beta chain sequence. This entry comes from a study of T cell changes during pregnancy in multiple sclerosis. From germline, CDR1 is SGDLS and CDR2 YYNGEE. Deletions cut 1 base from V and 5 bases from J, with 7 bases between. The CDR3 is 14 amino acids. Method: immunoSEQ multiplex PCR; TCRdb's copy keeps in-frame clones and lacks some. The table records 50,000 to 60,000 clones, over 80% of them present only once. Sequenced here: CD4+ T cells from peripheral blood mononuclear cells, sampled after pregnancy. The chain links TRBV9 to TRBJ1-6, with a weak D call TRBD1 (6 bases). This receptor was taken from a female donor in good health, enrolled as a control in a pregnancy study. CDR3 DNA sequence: TGTGCCAGCAGCGTAAGGACAGATAATTCACCCCTCCACTTT. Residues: CASSVRTDNSPLHF.